Listed here are 28 T cell receptor beta chains from one sample, sequenced in a study of T-cell memory formation after mild COVID-19. TCRdb re-called the 5' RACE reads through MiXCR, storing one row per CDR3 protein. The sample shows about 180,000 distinct CDR3 sequences, around 15% of them seen only once. The specimen was PBMCs or a T cell subset sorted from them (not recorded which). The receptors were gathered from an adult woman who had mild COVID-19 (a few samples of this study predate the infection). Cell type and time point are not known.

The sample holds a few counts of this clonotype. The chain uses TRBV7-8 and TRBJ1-5; no clear D gene. The CDR3 totals 13 residues. Trimming shortened V by 3 bases and J by 4 bases, and 7 bases separated the two germline ends. Germline CDR1 reads SGHVS; CDR2 reads FQNEAQ. CDR3 nucleotide sequence: TGTGCCAGCAGCTTCCGGCCAAATCAGCCCCAGCATTTT. Translated: CASSFRPNQPQHF.

The J gene is TRBJ1-4, the V gene TRBV24-1; D uncertain. Germline V gene lookup returns CDR1 KGHDR and CDR2 SFDVKD. There are 13 residues in the CDR3. Trimming removed 4 bases at V and 7 bases at J, with 9 bases between. The DNA for the CDR3 is TGTGCCACCAGTGAATGGAGTAGTGAAAAACTGTTTTTT. Its protein is CATSEWSSEKLFF.

The chain joins TRBV7-6 to TRBJ2-1; perhaps TRBD2 as D (5 bases). The germline V and J ends were trimmed by 1 base and 14 bases, with 15 bases remaining between them. The CDR3 extends over 13 amino acids. The germline V gene encodes CDR1 SGHVS and CDR2 FNYEAQ. In DNA, the CDR3 is TGTGCCAGCAGCTTAGGGGTGAGGGAGCTGAAGTTCTTC. Encoded protein: CASSLGVRELKFF.

V is TRBV7-2 and J is TRBJ1-6, with D possibly matching TRBD1 (5 bases). Per the germline V gene, CDR1 is SGHTA and CDR2 is FQGNSA. V shed 1 base and J shed 10 bases, with 11 bases lying between them. This CDR3 spans 14 amino acids. CDR3 bases: TGTGCCAGCAGCTTAGGGAGGTGGGGGTCACCCCTCCACTTT. Protein product: CASSLGRWGSPLHF.

The chain carries TRBV5-1 and TRBJ1-4; 8 nucleotides agree with TRBD1. Germline values: CDR1 SGHRS, CDR2 YFSETQ. This CDR3 comprises 15 residues. J lost 4 bases, V lost 3 bases, and 5 bases had no gene match. CDR3 protein: CASSSTGEVNEKLFF. The CDR3 DNA reads as TGCGCCAGCAGCTCGACAGGGGAAGTTAATGAAAAACTGTTTTTT.

V is TRBV3-1 and J is TRBJ1-1, with 8 bases matching TRBD1. Germline trimming cut 0 bases from V and 5 bases from J; bases unmatched to any gene: 11. The CDR3 is 17 residues long. Germline V CDR1 and CDR2: LGHDT, YNNKEL (reference sequence). CDR3 loop: CASSQERKPGGLTEAFF. The DNA for the CDR3 is TGTGCCAGCAGCCAAGAAAGAAAACCAGGGGGCTTGACTGAAGCTTTCTTT.

This clonotype has a handful of counts. The J gene is TRBJ1-1, the V gene TRBV5-1; 8 bases align to TRBD1. V lost 2 bases and J lost 4; bases outside the gene matches: 7. Germline V gene sequence: CDR1 SGHRS, CDR2 YFSETQ. This CDR3 has 15 residues. The CDR3 spells CASSFQGAVGTEAFF. CDR3 coding DNA: TGCGCCAGCAGCTTCCAGGGGGCTGTTGGCACTGAAGCTTTCTTT.

This clonotype was seen only a few times. The genes are TRBV20-1 and TRBJ2-3; no reliable D call. The CDR3 length is 15 residues. The germline V and J ends were trimmed by 6 bases and 5 bases, with 21 bases remaining between them. Germline V gives CDR1 DFQATT, CDR2 SNEGSKA (reference sequence). CDR3 sequence reads: CSAPRPGQTLDTQYF. The CDR3 DNA follows: TGCAGTGCCCCCCGACCGGGTCAGACTCTAGATACGCAGTATTTT.

The table lists this clonotype with a few counts. The chain joins TRBV9 to TRBJ2-7; D may be TRBD2 (5 bases). The CDR3 has 14 residues. V was pared by 5 bases and J by 2 bases, with 14 bases between. The germline CDR1 and CDR2 sequences are SGDLS and YYNGEE. The CDR3 DNA sequence: TGTGCCAGCAGAACCCGGACTTCCGCCTACGAGCAGTACTTC. It codes for CASRTRTSAYEQYF.

This rearrangement joins TRBV6-2 or TRBV6-3 to TRBJ2-3, with no clear D. The germline V gene encodes CDR1 MNHEY and CDR2 SVGEGT. The CDR3 is 13 residues long. Trimming stripped 6 bases from V and 0 bases from J, with 7 bases between. The CDR3 DNA sequence: TGTGCCAGCAGGCCCATCAGCACAGATACGCAGTATTTT. It translates to CASRPISTDTQYF.

V is TRBV5-1 and J is TRBJ2-5, with D possibly being TRBD1 (7 bases). Deletions cut 2 bases from V and 1 base from J, with 9 bases between. The CDR3 length is 14 residues. Germline CDR1 SGHRS, CDR2 YFSETQ. The CDR3 region has the DNA TGCGCCAGCAGCTTCCAGGGGGGCCAAGAGACCCAGTACTTC. Protein: CASSFQGGQETQYF.

The V call is TRBV25-1, the J call TRBJ2-7; 7 positions match TRBD1. V shed 5 bases, J shed 4 bases, and the junction held 14 bases outside the gene matches. The CDR3 runs to 16 residues. CDR1 is MGHDK, CDR2 SYGVNS, per germline. CDR3 DNA: TGTGCCAGCAGTTCCACTGCGCGACAGGGCCGGTACGAGCAGTACTTC. This sequence encodes CASSSTARQGRYEQYF.

The J gene is TRBJ1-2, the V gene TRBV5-1; D perhaps matches TRBD1 (5 bases). CDR1 is SGHRS and CDR2 is YFSETQ in the germline V gene. The CDR3 extends over 15 amino acids. Trimming removed 4 bases at V and 4 bases at J, with 17 bases between. CDR3 DNA sequence: TGCGCCAGCAGCCGGGACGGCGAACGGATCTATGGCTACACCTTC. This gives the protein CASSRDGERIYGYTF.

This clonotype turned up a few times. This sequence joins TRBV29-1 and TRBJ2-5, with D perhaps being TRBD1 or TRBD2 (5 bases each). The CDR3 totals 14 residues. Germline V gene sequence: CDR1 SQVTM, CDR2 ANQGSEA. With 4 bases removed from V and 2 bases from J, the gap between germline ends came to 14 bases. CDR3 protein: CSVAGPSSQETQYF. The CDR3, as DNA: TGCAGCGTTGCGGGACCGTCCTCTCAAGAGACCCAGTACTTC.

This sequence joins TRBV5-1 and TRBJ1-1; no firm D call. CDR3 length: 15 amino acids. Germline V gene lookup returns CDR1 SGHRS and CDR2 YFSETQ. V was trimmed by 4 bases and J by 1 base, leaving 14 bases between them. The CDR3 DNA reads as TGCGCCAGCAGCACCCGGTCGGCTGGGAACACTGAAGCTTTCTTT. Amino acids: CASSTRSAGNTEAFF. The variable domain in full, completed from reference TRBV5-1 and TRBJ1-1, reads KAGVTQTPRYLIKTRGQQVTLSCSPISGHRSVSWYQQTPGQGLQFLFEYFSETQRNKGNFPGRFSGRQFSNSRSEMNVSTLELGDSALYLCASSTRSAGNTEAFFGQGTRLTVV.

V usage is TRBV10-3 and J usage is TRBJ2-3, with 13 bases matching TRBD2. The CDR3 runs to 15 residues. Germline-derived CDR1 and CDR2 are ENHRY and SYGVKD. Unmatched junction bases numbered 8, after V lost 10 bases and J lost 4 bases. CDR3 sequence: CATGTSGTVADTQYF. CDR3 bases: TGTGCCACCGGGACTAGCGGGACCGTTGCAGATACGCAGTATTTT.

This clonotype was observed a few times. V usage is TRBV5-1 and J usage is TRBJ2-1, with 12 nucleotides matching TRBD2. With V trimmed by 3 bases and J by 9 bases, 7 bases remained unmatched. This CDR3 contains 15 residues. The germline CDR1 and CDR2 sequences are SGHRS and YFSETQ. The CDR3 spells CASSSLAGGWGEQFF. In DNA form, the CDR3 reads TGCGCCAGCAGCTCACTAGCGGGGGGTTGGGGTGAGCAGTTCTTC.

This clonotype showed up many times. The J gene is TRBJ2-4, the V gene TRBV30; 9 bases fit TRBD2. Germline CDR1 and CDR2: GTSNPN and SVGIG (reference sequence). This CDR3 is 16 amino acids long. V was pared by 2 bases and J by 6 bases, with 11 bases of the junction left unmatched. CDR3 residues: CAWSPSGLAALNIQYF. CDR3 coding DNA: TGTGCCTGGAGTCCCTCGGGACTAGCTGCCCTAAACATTCAGTACTTC.

The table lists this clonotype with a few counts. The chain employs TRBV9 and TRBJ2-5, with TRBD1 as a possible D gene (6 bases). V was shortened by 4 bases and J by 3 bases, with 13 bases between the two germline ends. CDR3 size: 14 residues. Germline CDR1 is SGDLS and CDR2 is YYNGEE. The CDR3 here is CASSQLQGKETQYF. Written as DNA, the CDR3 is TGTGCCAGCAGCCAATTACAGGGAAAAGAGACCCAGTACTTC.

This clonotype was seen a few times. V and J are TRBV20-1 and TRBJ1-1; 9 positions match TRBD1. This CDR3 comprises 16 residues. Germline V gives CDR1 DFQATT, CDR2 SNEGSKA (reference sequence). Trimming at V came to 3 bases and at J to 0 bases, leaving 8 bases not matched to a gene. The CDR3 reads CSAREIGTGMNTEAFF. For the CDR3, the DNA is TGCAGTGCTAGGGAGATCGGGACAGGGATGAACACTGAAGCTTTCTTT.

V and J are TRBV18 and TRBJ1-1; D remains ambiguous. In germline, CDR1 is KGHSH, CDR2 LQKENI. Between the trimmed V and J ends, which lost 2 bases and 2 bases, there was a span of 6 bases. The CDR3 sequence is 13 residues long. CDR3 nucleotides: TGTGCCAGCTCACCAAATCATAACACTGAAGCTTTCTTT. This translates into CASSPNHNTEAFF. Filled out from reference TRBV18 and TRBJ1-1, the complete variable domain reads NAGVMQNPRHLVRRRGQEARLRCSPMKGHSHVYWYRQLPEEGLKFMVYLQKENIIDESGMPKERFSAEFPKEGPSILRIQQVVRGDSAAYFCASSPNHNTEAFFGQGTRLTVV.

The V call is TRBV30, the J call TRBJ2-3; perhaps TRBD1 as D (6 bases). The CDR3 has 13 amino acids. V lost 7 bases, J lost 0 bases, and 11 bases lay in between. Germline CDR1 GTSNPN, CDR2 SVGIG (reference sequence). The CDR3 here is CASDRRSTDTQYF. The CDR3 nucleotides are TGTGCCTCCGACAGGAGAAGCACAGATACGCAGTATTTT.

This clonotype appeared a few times. The V call is TRBV7-3, the J call TRBJ2-2, with 8 positions matching TRBD2. Germline-derived CDR1 and CDR2 are SGHTA and FQGTGA. With 5 bases clipped from V and 7 bases from J, the junction kept 15 bases outside the gene matches. The CDR3 has 17 residues. In DNA form, the CDR3 reads TGTGCCAGCAGCCATGGACCACCATTAGCGGGGCACGGGGAGCTGTTTTTT. This translates into CASSHGPPLAGHGELFF.

This clonotype was seen a few times. This chain uses TRBV2 with TRBJ1-1, with 7 bases identical to TRBD1. The J segment lost 4 bases and the V segment lost 5 bases, leaving 7 bases of the junction unmatched. This CDR3 region has 14 residues. Germline CDR1 and CDR2: SNHLY and FYNNEI. DNA of the CDR3: TGTGCCAGCAGTTTGGGACAGTGGGGCACTGAAGCTTTCTTT. Its protein is CASSLGQWGTEAFF.

This clonotype was found a few times. The gene calls are TRBV6-5 and TRBJ1-5, with a tentative D call TRBD1 (6 bases). In germline, CDR1 is MNHEY, CDR2 SVGAGI. The CDR3 contains 15 residues. Trimming stripped 6 bases from V and 6 bases from J, with 18 bases between. CDR3 sequence reads: CASRPAALRGQPQHF. In DNA form, the CDR3 reads TGTGCCAGCAGACCTGCCGCACTCAGGGGTCAGCCCCAGCATTTT.

The V and J genes are TRBV4-1 and TRBJ1-1; D is unresolved. Germline CDR1 and CDR2: MGHRA and YSYEKL. V lost 0 bases and J lost 0, with 11 bases in between. This CDR3 is 16 amino acids long. The CDR3, as DNA: TGCGCCAGCAGCCAAGATCTGAGACGGATGAACACTGAAGCTTTCTTT. As protein: CASSQDLRRMNTEAFF.

This clonotype was picked up a small number of times. This rearrangement joins TRBV24-1 to TRBJ2-3; 7 nucleotides align to TRBD1. The CDR3 runs to 15 residues. V lost 4 bases, J lost 2 bases, and 5 bases stayed unmatched. Germline-derived CDR1 and CDR2 are KGHDR and SFDVKD. The CDR3 region has the DNA TGTGCCACCAGTGACAACAGGGGATCCACAGATACGCAGTATTTT. It yields the protein CATSDNRGSTDTQYF.

This sequence joins TRBV12-3 or TRBV12-4 and TRBJ1-1; no reliable D call. This CDR3 spans 14 amino acids. V gave up 1 base and J gave up 1 base, with 7 bases separating them. CDR3 region: CASSLGTRNTEAFF. For the CDR3, the DNA is TGTGCCAGCAGTTTAGGGACGCGGAACACTGAAGCTTTCTTT.